Listed below are T cell receptor beta chains from one sample, sequenced in a study of blood T cell repertoires in COVID-19. The protocol was immunoSEQ multiplex PCR, while the TCRdb copy is restricted to in-frame clones and leaves out a portion. The profile covers a few hundred thousand clones, with roughly 89% appearing a single time and under 3.5% taken by the ten largest. The source material was PBMCs or T cells enriched from blood (not recorded which). These receptors were obtained from a woman in her forties or fifties who had been exposed to COVID-19. Both conserved end residues are part of each CDR3. The D gene is left open where the match is weak. Clone size is not always given. Where it is, it says once, few, many or a class for expanded clones.

d_gene: TRBD2; abundance: .; j_gene: TRBJ2-3; v_gene: TRBV5-4; CDR3aa: CASSVGFSGVDTQYF; CDR3nt: TGTGCCAGCAGCGTCGGTTTTAGCGGGGTCGATACGCAGTATTTT
d_gene: .; abundance: .; j_gene: TRBJ1-5; v_gene: TRBV27; CDR3aa: CASSLSGALYSNQPQHF; CDR3nt: TGTGCCAGCAGCCTCAGCGGGGCATTATATAGCAATCAGCCCCAGCATTTT
d_gene: .; abundance: .; j_gene: TRBJ2-2; v_gene: TRBV5-1; CDR3aa: CASCHGQGPNTGELFF; CDR3nt: TGCGCCAGCTGTCACGGCCAGGGCCCGAACACCGGGGAGCTGTTTTTT
d_gene: .; abundance: .; j_gene: TRBJ2-1; v_gene: TRBV2; CDR3aa: CASSSLAMNEQFF; CDR3nt: TGTGCCAGCAGTAGTCTAGCCATGAATGAGCAGTTCTTC
d_gene: TRBD1; abundance: .; j_gene: TRBJ1-1; v_gene: TRBV27; CDR3aa: CASSATHRGTEAFF; CDR3nt: TGTGCCAGCAGTGCAACCCACAGGGGCACTGAAGCTTTCTTT
d_gene: TRBD1; abundance: once; j_gene: TRBJ2-7; v_gene: TRBV5-1; CDR3aa: CASSSPQGAARYEQYF; CDR3nt: TGCGCCAGCAGCTCCCCACAGGGGGCTGCTCGCTACGAGCAGTACTTC
d_gene: TRBD2; abundance: .; j_gene: TRBJ2-3; v_gene: TRBV11-2; CDR3aa: CASSRLAGSSTDTQYF; CDR3nt: TGTGCCAGCAGCAGACTAGCGGGGAGTAGCACAGATACGCAGTATTTT
d_gene: TRBD1; abundance: .; j_gene: TRBJ2-2; v_gene: TRBV19; CDR3aa: CASSRLDREELFF; CDR3nt: TGTGCCAGTAGTAGGCTGGACAGGGAGGAGCTGTTTTTT
d_gene: TRBD2; abundance: .; j_gene: TRBJ2-3; v_gene: TRBV24-1; CDR3aa: CATSVSTSGGVADTQYF; CDR3nt: TGTGCCACCAGTGTGTCGACTAGCGGGGGGGTCGCAGATACGCAGTATTTT
d_gene: .; abundance: .; j_gene: TRBJ2-1; v_gene: TRBV7-2; CDR3aa: CASSYRPDGGEDEQFF; CDR3nt: TGTGCCAGCAGCTACCGCCCGGATGGAGGGGAAGATGAGCAGTTCTTC
d_gene: TRBD2; abundance: .; j_gene: TRBJ2-7; v_gene: TRBV3-1/TRBV3-2; CDR3aa: CASSQVPSGGSYEQYF; CDR3nt: TGTGCCAGCAGCCAAGTGCCTAGCGGGGGTTCCTACGAGCAGTACTTC
d_gene: .; abundance: .; j_gene: TRBJ1-2; v_gene: TRBV7-2; CDR3aa: CASWTTPGTWDYGYTF; CDR3nt: TGTGCCAGCTGGACGACCCCCGGGACATGGGACTATGGCTACACCTTC
d_gene: .; abundance: .; j_gene: TRBJ1-5; v_gene: TRBV5-8; CDR3aa: CASSLGGPADQPQHF; CDR3nt: TGTGCCAGCAGCTTGGGGGGCCCGGCGGATCAGCCCCAGCATTTT
d_gene: TRBD1; abundance: .; j_gene: TRBJ2-7; v_gene: TRBV5-4; CDR3aa: CASSARDREVGTQYF; CDR3nt: TGTGCCAGCAGCGCCCGGGACAGGGAGGTCGGAACGCAGTACTTC